The 28 T cell receptor beta chains given below trace back to one sample, sequenced in a study of cytomegalovirus exposure and HLA in healthy donors. Measured with immunoSEQ multiplex PCR; TCRdb has only the in-frame clones, and not every one. In the table there are about 240,000 clones, 70% to 90% of which are singletons. Sequenced material: PBMCs. The receptors originated from a woman in her 30s in good health and CMV-seropositive.

This clone was seen more than once but under ten times. The chain combines TRBV7-2 with TRBJ2-2, with D maybe TRBD1 (5 bases). V was cut by 4 bases and J by 7 bases, with 16 bases left in between. CDR1 is SGHTA, CDR2 FQGNSA, per germline. The CDR3 consists of 15 residues. For the CDR3, the DNA is TGTGCCAGCAGCTACGACGCAGGGAAGAGCGGGGAGCTGTTTTTT. As protein: CASSYDAGKSGELFF.

V is TRBV6-1 and J is TRBJ2-3; 9 bases map to TRBD2. Germline CDR1 and CDR2: MNHNS and SASEGT. The CDR3 is 17 residues long. The V and J ends lost 2 bases and 0 bases, in that order; junction bases with no gene match: 6. The CDR3 DNA follows: TGTGCCAGCAGTGAAATTAGACTAGCGGAGAGCACAGATACGCAGTATTTT. This sequence encodes CASSEIRLAESTDTQYF.

The rearrangement joins TRBV28 to TRBJ1-2; unclear D gene. V gave up 5 bases and J gave up 6 bases, with 19 bases separating them. The CDR3 loop spans 15 amino acids. The germline V gene encodes CDR1 MDHEN and CDR2 SYDVKM. CDR3 protein: CASSPRVLGFDGYTF. Written as DNA, the CDR3 is TGTGCCAGCAGTCCGCGAGTCCTAGGCTTTGATGGCTACACCTTC.

This rearrangement joins TRBV5-1 to TRBJ1-1; 7 bases are a match to TRBD1. The length of the CDR3 is 15 residues. With 2 bases clipped from V and 2 bases from J, the junction kept 6 bases outside the gene matches. Looked up from germline, CDR1 is SGHRS and CDR2 is YFSETQ. This CDR3 reads CASSFTDRANTEAFF. CDR3 sequence (DNA): TGCGCCAGCAGCTTTACCGACAGGGCCAACACTGAAGCTTTCTTT. Combining the CDR3 with reference TRBV5-1 and TRBJ1-1 gives the whole variable domain KAGVTQTPRYLIKTRGQQVTLSCSPISGHRSVSWYQQTPGQGLQFLFEYFSETQRNKGNFPGRFSGRQFSNSRSEMNVSTLELGDSALYLCASSFTDRANTEAFFGQGTRLTVV.

The gene calls are TRBV5-4 and TRBJ1-1; D unresolved. The CDR3 is 14 amino acids. Germline V lookup: CDR1 SGHNT, CDR2 YYREEE (reference sequence). V lost 6 bases to trimming and J lost 5 bases, with 17 bases between them. CDR3 DNA: TGTGCCAGCATTTCCTCGTCAATCGGGACTGAAGCTTTCTTT. It is translated as CASISSSIGTEAFF.

This clone was observed many times. The chain joins TRBV18 to TRBJ1-1; 7 bases are a match to TRBD1. V shed 6 bases, J shed 5 bases, and the junction held 18 bases outside the gene matches. The CDR3 runs 17 residues. Germline V gene sequence: CDR1 KGHSH, CDR2 LQKENI. CDR3 sequence (DNA): TGTGCCAGCTCCCGTCAGAACTACAGGGGCGGTTTTACTGAAGCTTTCTTT. As protein: CASSRQNYRGGFTEAFF.

The CDR3 reads CASSRTGMSYNEQFF. The CDR3 DNA reads as TGTGCCAGCAGTCGTACAGGGATGTCCTACAATGAGCAGTTCTTC. J is TRBJ2-1 and V is TRBV7-6, with a tentative D call TRBD1 (6 bases). Germline CDR1 reads SGHVS; CDR2 reads FNYEAQ. Trimming shortened V by 6 bases and J by 1 base, and 13 bases separated the two germline ends. The CDR3 consists of 15 residues. Drawing the rest from reference TRBV7-6 and TRBJ2-1, the complete variable domain is GAGVSQSPRYKVTKRGQDVALRCDPISGHVSLYWYRQALGQGPEFLTYFNYEAQQDKSGLPNDRFSAERPEGSISTLTIQRTEQRDSAMYRCASSRTGMSYNEQFFGPGTRLTVL.

This sequence joins TRBV7-9 and TRBJ2-7; D may be TRBD2 (6 bases). The CDR3 consists of 14 residues. The germline V gene encodes CDR1 SEHNR and CDR2 FQNEAQ (reference sequence). Trimming cost V 1 base and J 3 bases, with 10 bases left between them. The CDR3 is CASSLEGRNYEQYF. CDR3 coding DNA: TGTGCCAGCAGCTTAGAAGGGAGGAACTACGAGCAGTACTTC.

The CDR3 DNA reads TGCGCCAGCAGCTTCTCCCCTAATGAAAAACTGTTTTTT. Residues: CASSFSPNEKLFF. V gene TRBV5-1 combines with J gene TRBJ1-4; no firm D call. This CDR3 is 13 amino acids long. Trimming removed 2 bases at V and 3 bases at J, with 5 bases between. Germline loops: CDR1 SGHRS, CDR2 YFSETQ.

This CDR3 reads CASTPVGGDRETQYF. CDR3 sequence (DNA): TGTGCCAGCACCCCCGTCGGGGGAGATAGGGAGACCCAGTACTTC. This sequence joins TRBV7-9 and TRBJ2-5; TRBD2 might be the D (6 bases). CDR1 is SEHNR, CDR2 FQNEAQ, per germline (reference sequence). There are 15 residues in the CDR3. With 7 bases removed from V and 5 bases from J, the gap between germline ends came to 20 bases.

The chain links TRBV6-5 to TRBJ2-1, with 11 bases identical to TRBD2. Looked up from germline, CDR1 is MNHEY and CDR2 is SVGAGI. CDR3 length: 12 residues. Germline trimming cut 3 bases from V and 12 bases from J; bases unmatched to any gene: 1. For the CDR3, the DNA is TGTGCCAGCAGTTATACTAGCGGGGGGCAGTTCTTC. Translated: CASSYTSGGQFF.

This clone was seen just once. The chain uses TRBV27 and TRBJ1-1; the D gene is possibly TRBD1 (5 bases). Germline V gene lookup returns CDR1 MNHEY and CDR2 SMNVEV (reference sequence). The length of the CDR3 is 14 residues. V gave up 5 bases and J gave up 3 bases, with 13 bases separating them. The CDR3 region is CASSLRVRDTEAFF. DNA for the CDR3: TGTGCCAGCAGTCTCAGGGTTCGGGACACTGAAGCTTTCTTT.

This clone was detected only a few times. The V gene is TRBV21-1, the J gene TRBJ1-5; the table's D call, TRBD1, has no DNA check behind it. TRBV21-1 is given as a pseudogene. The CDR3 is made up of 10 amino acids. The CDR3 DNA follows: TGTGCCACCAGGGCCCAGCCCCAGCATTTT. This gives the protein CATRAQPQHF.

The chain joins TRBV28 to TRBJ1-2; a possible D gene is TRBD1 (5 bases). The germline V and J ends were trimmed by 6 bases and 7 bases, with 18 bases remaining between them. The CDR3 spans 14 residues. Germline loops: CDR1 MDHEN, CDR2 SYDVKM. The CDR3 bases are TGTGCCAGCAGACAAATCGGGGGATCGGGTGGCTACACCTTC. Translated: CASRQIGGSGGYTF.

The chain links TRBV6-4 to TRBJ2-3, with TRBD2 identical over 10 bases. Germline V gives CDR1 MRHNA, CDR2 SNTAGT. The ends lost 5 bases at V and 4 bases at J; junction bases unmatched: 6. The CDR3 consists of 15 residues. The CDR3 is CASSPASGSADTQYF. Written as DNA, the CDR3 is TGTGCCAGCAGTCCGGCTAGCGGGAGTGCAGATACGCAGTATTTT.

V usage is TRBV19 and J usage is TRBJ2-3, with 11 bases fitting TRBD2. The CDR3 length is 17 residues. J lost 4 bases, V lost 5 bases, and 11 bases had no gene match. Germline assignment: CDR1 LNHDA and CDR2 SQIVND (reference sequence). The CDR3 DNA reads as TGTGCCAGTAGTGAGGAGTTTAGCGGGAGGGGTGCAGATACGCAGTATTTT. As protein: CASSEEFSGRGADTQYF.

V usage is TRBV30 and J usage is TRBJ2-7; 8 bases match TRBD2. The CDR3 sequence is 16 residues long. CDR1 is GTSNPN, CDR2 SVGIG, per germline (reference sequence). Trimming took 2 bases from V and 0 from J; bases not matched to a gene: 9. The CDR3, as DNA: TGTGCCTGGAGTCCGGGGAGGCGGGAGGACTCCTACGAGCAGTACTTC. Translated, it gives CAWSPGRREDSYEQYF.

This clone was seen only a few times. The rearrangement uses TRBV28 and TRBJ1-5; perhaps TRBD1 as D (6 bases). Germline CDR1 MDHEN, CDR2 SYDVKM. The germline V and J ends were trimmed by 10 bases and 3 bases, with 10 bases remaining between them. The CDR3 length is 12 residues. The DNA of the CDR3 is TGTGCCACCCACAGGGCCAATCAGCCCCAGCATTTT. It translates to CATHRANQPQHF.

CDR3 DNA sequence: TGCAGCGTCCCTCCAGGCCAGGGTGCGAATGAGCAGTTCTTC. Encoded protein: CSVPPGQGANEQFF. The chain joins TRBV29-1 to TRBJ2-1; weak D call: TRBD1 (5 bases). CDR1 is SQVTM and CDR2 is ANQGSEA in the germline V gene. This CDR3 comprises 14 residues. The germline V and J ends were trimmed by 6 bases and 7 bases, with 19 bases remaining between them.

This chain links TRBV9 with TRBJ2-1; TRBD1 matches at 8 bases. This CDR3 comprises 14 residues. CDR1 is SGDLS and CDR2 is YYNGEE in the germline V gene. V lost 4 bases to trimming and J lost 6 bases; unmatched junction nucleotides: 6. The CDR3: CASSLTGVPNEQFF. The CDR3 region has the DNA TGTGCCAGCAGCCTGACAGGGGTCCCCAATGAGCAGTTCTTC.

V gene TRBV14 combines with J gene TRBJ2-7; D not certain. With 5 bases removed from V and 2 bases from J, the gap between germline ends came to 4 bases. This CDR3 spans 11 amino acids. Germline V gene lookup returns CDR1 SGHDN and CDR2 FVKESK. The CDR3 reads CASSSPYEQYF. Here the CDR3 DNA reads TGTGCCAGCAGCTCTCCCTACGAGCAGTACTTC.

The chain uses TRBV28 and TRBJ1-5; the match to TRBD1 covers 7 bases. Germline V CDR1 and CDR2: MDHEN, SYDVKM. The junction had 5 bases not matched to a gene; V was cut back by 3 bases and J by 6 bases. The CDR3 length is 14 residues. The CDR3 loop is CASSLTGFSQPQHF. The CDR3 DNA follows: TGTGCCAGCAGTTTGACAGGGTTTTCTCAGCCCCAGCATTTT.

The CDR3 DNA is TGCGCCAGCAGCCAAGCCGGGACTAGCGGCTACGAGCAGTACTTC. It translates to CASSQAGTSGYEQYF. V and J are TRBV4-1 and TRBJ2-7, with 11 bases identical to TRBD2. The germline CDR1 and CDR2 sequences are MGHRA and YSYEKL. V lost 1 base to trimming and J lost 3 bases; unmatched junction nucleotides: 2. The CDR3 has 15 amino acids.

The chain carries TRBV11-2 and TRBJ2-1; 11 bases are shared with TRBD2. J was trimmed by 9 bases and V by 5 bases; bases with no gene match: 6. The CDR3 contains 14 residues. The germline V gene has CDR1 SGHAT and CDR2 FQNNGV. As DNA, the CDR3 is TGTGCCAGCAGCCCCGGGACTAGCGGCGGTGAGCAGTTCTTC. This gives the protein CASSPGTSGGEQFF. The full variable domain, its missing parts supplied by reference TRBV11-2 and TRBJ2-1, is EAGVAQSPRYKIIEKRQSVAFWCNPISGHATLYWYQQILGQGPKLLIQFQNNGVVDDSQLPKDRFSAERLKGVDSTLKIQPAKLEDSAVYLCASSPGTSGGEQFFGPGTRLTVL.

This sequence joins TRBV28 and TRBJ1-2; the D is unclear. The CDR3 sequence is 17 residues long. From germline, CDR1 is MDHEN and CDR2 SYDVKM. V shed 2 bases and J shed 0 bases, with 16 bases lying between them. The DNA for the CDR3 is TGTGCCAGCAGTTTAGGGTCGGGTGTTTTAGCTAACTATGGCTACACCTTC. It translates to CASSLGSGVLANYGYTF.

The chain recombines TRBV11-2 with TRBJ1-2; no clear D gene. V was pared by 5 bases and J by 8 bases, with 12 bases between. This CDR3 has 12 amino acids. The germline V gene has CDR1 SGHAT and CDR2 FQNNGV. CDR3 DNA: TGTGCCAGCAGCCTCAGCGGATCCGGCTACACCTTC. Translated, it gives CASSLSGSGYTF.

V is TRBV19 and J is TRBJ2-3; tentatively, D is TRBD2 (6 bases). CDR3 size: 13 residues. V lost 8 bases to trimming and J lost 1 base, with 10 bases between them. From germline, CDR1 is LNHDA and CDR2 SQIVND (reference sequence). This chain's CDR3 is CASGASGTDTQYF. The CDR3 coding sequence is TGTGCCAGTGGGGCTAGCGGCACAGATACGCAGTATTTT.

This rearrangement joins TRBV27 to TRBJ2-7; 9 nucleotides agree with TRBD1. This CDR3 region has 17 residues. Germline CDR1 and CDR2: MNHEY and SMNVEV (reference sequence). V shed 5 bases and J 3 bases; nucleotides not matched to a gene: 14. The CDR3 nucleotides read TGTGCCAGCAGTCCCCCCTCGGGGACAGGGCATTACTACGAGCAGTACTTC. Amino acids: CASSPPSGTGHYYEQYF.